The entry that follows covers one T cell receptor (beta chain) sequence. Its specificity is unknown. The conserved closing phenylalanine or tryptophan is absent in this CDR3, likely reflecting a read error. This CDR3 has 16 residues. In germline, CDR1 is KGHDR, CDR2 SFDVKD. V was clipped by 9 bases and J by 3 bases, with 20 bases between them. TCRbeta libraries were built with three rounds of nested PCR, modified from ARM-PCR. One entry per CDR3 protein results from TCRdb running MiXCR on the multiplex PCR reads. The sample includes approximately 100,000 distinct CDR3 sequences, approximately 65% of them seen just once. No cell sorting was done before RNA was extracted from the tissue. This non-tumor lung sample came from over 3 cm beyond the tumor edge. Between August and November 2014, newly diagnosed, chemotherapy-naive lung cancer patients underwent thoracic surgery in China. The data were taken from a study of tumor and adjacent non-tumor tissue in lung cancer. The study's findings and limits: Top 100 clones took a larger repertoire share in normal lung. Significantly higher TCR diversity was found in tumor than normal lung. Tumor TCR diversity, when higher, was linked to shorter survival.

The chain is built from TRBV24-1 and TRBJ1-5; maybe TRBD1 (5 bases). This receptor was obtained from a man aged 25 to 40 with non-small cell lung cancer. Sequencing was done on a sample of distant non-tumor lung tissue. The DNA for the CDR3 is TGTGCCACCGAATTCCTGAGACAGATATACAATCAGCCCCAGCATTCT. Translating gives CATEFLRQIYNQPQHS.